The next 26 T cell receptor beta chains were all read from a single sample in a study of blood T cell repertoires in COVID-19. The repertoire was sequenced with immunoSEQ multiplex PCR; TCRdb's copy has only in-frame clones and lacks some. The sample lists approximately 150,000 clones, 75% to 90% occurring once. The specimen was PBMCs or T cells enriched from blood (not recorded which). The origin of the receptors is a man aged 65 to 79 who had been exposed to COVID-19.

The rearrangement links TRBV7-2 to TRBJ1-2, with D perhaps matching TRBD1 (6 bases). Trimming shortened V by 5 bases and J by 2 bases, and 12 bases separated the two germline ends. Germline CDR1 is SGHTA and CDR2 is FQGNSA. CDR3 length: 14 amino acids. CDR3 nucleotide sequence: TGTGCCAGCAGCAACAGGGAGAAGAACTATGGCTACACCTTC. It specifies CASSNREKNYGYTF.

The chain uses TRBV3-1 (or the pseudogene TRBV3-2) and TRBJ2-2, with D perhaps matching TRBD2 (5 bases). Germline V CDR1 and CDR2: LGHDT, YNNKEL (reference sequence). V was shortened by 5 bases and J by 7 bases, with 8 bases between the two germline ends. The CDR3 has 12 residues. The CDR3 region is CASSDAGGELFF. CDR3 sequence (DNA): TGTGCCAGCAGCGATGCGGGCGGGGAGCTGTTTTTT.

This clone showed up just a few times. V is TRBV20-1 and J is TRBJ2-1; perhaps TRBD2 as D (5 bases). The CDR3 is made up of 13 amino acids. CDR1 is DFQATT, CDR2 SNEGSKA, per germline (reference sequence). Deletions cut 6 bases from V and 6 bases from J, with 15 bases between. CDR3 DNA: TGCAGTGCCAGTTTGAGCAGCGGCAATGAGCAGTTCTTC. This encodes CSASLSSGNEQFF.

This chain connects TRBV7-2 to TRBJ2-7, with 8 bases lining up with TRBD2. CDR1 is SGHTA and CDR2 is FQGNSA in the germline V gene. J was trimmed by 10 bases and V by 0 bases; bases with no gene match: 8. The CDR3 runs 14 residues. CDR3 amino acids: CASSLAGGGRPQYF. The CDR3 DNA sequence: TGTGCCAGCAGCTTAGCGGGGGGCGGGAGGCCCCAGTACTTC.

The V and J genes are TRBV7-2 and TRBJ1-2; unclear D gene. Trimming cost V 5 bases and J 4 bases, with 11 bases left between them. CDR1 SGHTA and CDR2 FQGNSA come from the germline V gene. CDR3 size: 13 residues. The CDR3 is CASSPTLGYGYTF. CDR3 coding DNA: TGTGCCAGCAGCCCGACTCTAGGCTATGGCTACACCTTC.

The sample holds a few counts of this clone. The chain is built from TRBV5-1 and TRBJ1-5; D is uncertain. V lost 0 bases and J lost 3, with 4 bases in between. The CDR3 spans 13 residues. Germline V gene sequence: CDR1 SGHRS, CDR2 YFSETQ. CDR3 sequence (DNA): TGCGCCAGCAGCTTGGCCCTCAATCAGCCCCAGCATTTT. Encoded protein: CASSLALNQPQHF.

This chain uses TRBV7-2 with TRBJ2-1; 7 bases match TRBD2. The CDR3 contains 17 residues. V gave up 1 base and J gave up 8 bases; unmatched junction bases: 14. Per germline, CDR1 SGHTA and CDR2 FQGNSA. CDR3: CASSLEAWGRATDEQFF. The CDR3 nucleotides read TGTGCCAGCAGCTTAGAGGCGTGGGGGAGGGCCACCGATGAGCAGTTCTTC.

CDR3 nucleotides: TGTGCCAGCAGCCCCGACGGGTTCGAGCAGTACTTC. Protein product: CASSPDGFEQYF. This chain uses TRBV7-6 with TRBJ2-7; D call uncertain. Germline V CDR1 and CDR2: SGHVS, FNYEAQ. The CDR3 spans 12 residues. V was cut by 5 bases and J by 6 bases, with 11 bases left in between. Looking up the rest from reference TRBV7-6 and TRBJ2-7 gives the full variable domain: GAGVSQSPRYKVTKRGQDVALRCDPISGHVSLYWYRQALGQGPEFLTYFNYEAQQDKSGLPNDRFSAERPEGSISTLTIQRTEQRDSAMYRCASSPDGFEQYFGPGTRLTVT.

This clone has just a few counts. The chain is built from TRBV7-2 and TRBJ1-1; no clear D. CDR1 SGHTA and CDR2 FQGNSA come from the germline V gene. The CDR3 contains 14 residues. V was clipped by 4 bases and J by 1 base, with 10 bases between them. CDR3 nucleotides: TGTGCCAGCAGCTGGCGAGGAAGGAACACTGAAGCTTTCTTT. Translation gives CASSWRGRNTEAFF.

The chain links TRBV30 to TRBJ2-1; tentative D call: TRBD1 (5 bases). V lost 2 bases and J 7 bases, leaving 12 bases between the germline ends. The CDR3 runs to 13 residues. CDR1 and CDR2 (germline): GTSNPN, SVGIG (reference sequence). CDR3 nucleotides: TGTGCCTGGAGTAGGGGAAACGTAAATGAGCAGTTCTTC. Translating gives CAWSRGNVNEQFF.

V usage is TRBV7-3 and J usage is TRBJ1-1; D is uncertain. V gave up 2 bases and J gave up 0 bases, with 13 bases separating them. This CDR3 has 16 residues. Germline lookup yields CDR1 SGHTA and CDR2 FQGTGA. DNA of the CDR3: TGTGCCAGCAGCTTATGGGCAGAGTACATGAACACTGAAGCTTTCTTT. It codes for CASSLWAEYMNTEAFF. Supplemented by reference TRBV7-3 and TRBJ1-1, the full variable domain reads GAGVSQTPSNKVTEKGKYVELRCDPISGHTALYWYRQSLGQGPEFLIYFQGTGAADDSGLPNDRFFAVRPEGSVSTLKIQRTERGDSAVYLCASSLWAEYMNTEAFFGQGTRLTVV.

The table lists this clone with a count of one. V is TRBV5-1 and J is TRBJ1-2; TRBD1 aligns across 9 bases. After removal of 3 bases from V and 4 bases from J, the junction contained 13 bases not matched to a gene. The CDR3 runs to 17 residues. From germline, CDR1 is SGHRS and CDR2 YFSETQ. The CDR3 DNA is TGCGCCAGCAGCTCCTCATACCCTACAGGGGGCGGCTATGGCTACACCTTC. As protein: CASSSSYPTGGGYGYTF.

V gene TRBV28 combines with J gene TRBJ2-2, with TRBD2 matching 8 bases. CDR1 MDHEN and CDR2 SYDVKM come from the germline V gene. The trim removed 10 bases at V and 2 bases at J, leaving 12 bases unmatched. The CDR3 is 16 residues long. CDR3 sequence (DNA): TGTGCCACCCGAATCGGGGTAGCGGGAAACACCGGGGAGCTGTTTTTT. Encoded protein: CATRIGVAGNTGELFF.

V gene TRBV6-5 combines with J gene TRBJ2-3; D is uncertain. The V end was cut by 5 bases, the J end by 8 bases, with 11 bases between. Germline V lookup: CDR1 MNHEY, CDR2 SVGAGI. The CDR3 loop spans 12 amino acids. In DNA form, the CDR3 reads TGTGCCAGCAGTCCGCCCTCCGGTACGCAGTATTTT. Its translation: CASSPPSGTQYF.

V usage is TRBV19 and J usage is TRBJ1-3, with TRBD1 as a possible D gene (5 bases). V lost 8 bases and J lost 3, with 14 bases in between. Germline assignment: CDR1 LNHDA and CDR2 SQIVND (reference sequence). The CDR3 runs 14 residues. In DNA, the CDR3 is TGTGCCAGTTGCGGTCAGGGATTTGGAAACACCATATATTTT. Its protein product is CASCGQGFGNTIYF.

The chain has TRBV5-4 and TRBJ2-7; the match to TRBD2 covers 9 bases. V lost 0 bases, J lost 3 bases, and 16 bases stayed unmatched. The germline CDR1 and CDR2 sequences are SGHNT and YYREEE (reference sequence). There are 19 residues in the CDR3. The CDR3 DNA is TGTGCCAGCAGCTTGGGCGGACCAGGGCCCAGCGGGAGGATCTACGAGCAGTACTTC. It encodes CASSLGGPGPSGRIYEQYF.

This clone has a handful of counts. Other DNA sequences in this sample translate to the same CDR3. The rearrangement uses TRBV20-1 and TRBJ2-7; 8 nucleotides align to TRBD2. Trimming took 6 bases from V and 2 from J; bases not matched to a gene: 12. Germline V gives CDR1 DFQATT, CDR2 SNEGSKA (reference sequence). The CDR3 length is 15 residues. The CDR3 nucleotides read TGCAGTGCAAGTGGGGGCGGGGGGCCGACCTACGAGCAGTACTTC. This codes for CSASGGGGPTYEQYF.

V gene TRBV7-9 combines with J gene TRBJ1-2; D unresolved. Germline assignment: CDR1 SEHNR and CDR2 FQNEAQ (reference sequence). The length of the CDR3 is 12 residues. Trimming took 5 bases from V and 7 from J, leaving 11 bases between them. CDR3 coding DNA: TGTGCCAGCAGCCTAGACAACCCTGGCTACACCTTC. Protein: CASSLDNPGYTF.

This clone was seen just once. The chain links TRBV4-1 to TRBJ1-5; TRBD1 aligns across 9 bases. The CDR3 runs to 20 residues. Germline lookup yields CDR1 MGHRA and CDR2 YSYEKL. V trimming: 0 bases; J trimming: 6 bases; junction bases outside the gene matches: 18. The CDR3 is CASSQDPPFRDRVAGQPQHF. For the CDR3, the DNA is TGCGCCAGCAGCCAAGATCCCCCCTTTAGGGACAGGGTAGCGGGTCAGCCCCAGCATTTT.

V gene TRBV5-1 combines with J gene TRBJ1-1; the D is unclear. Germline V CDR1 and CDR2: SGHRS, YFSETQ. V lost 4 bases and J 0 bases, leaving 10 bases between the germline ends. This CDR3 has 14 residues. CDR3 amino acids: CASSLNTVNTEAFF. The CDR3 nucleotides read TGCGCCAGCAGCCTCAATACAGTGAACACTGAAGCTTTCTTT. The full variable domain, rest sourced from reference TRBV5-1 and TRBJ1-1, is KAGVTQTPRYLIKTRGQQVTLSCSPISGHRSVSWYQQTPGQGLQFLFEYFSETQRNKGNFPGRFSGRQFSNSRSEMNVSTLELGDSALYLCASSLNTVNTEAFFGQGTRLTVV.

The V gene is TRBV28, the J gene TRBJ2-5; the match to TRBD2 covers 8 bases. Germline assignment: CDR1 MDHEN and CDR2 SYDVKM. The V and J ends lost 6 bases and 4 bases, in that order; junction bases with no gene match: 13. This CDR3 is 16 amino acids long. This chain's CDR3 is CASRDGTRGIGETQYF. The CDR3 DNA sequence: TGTGCCAGCAGGGACGGGACTAGGGGAATCGGAGAGACCCAGTACTTC.

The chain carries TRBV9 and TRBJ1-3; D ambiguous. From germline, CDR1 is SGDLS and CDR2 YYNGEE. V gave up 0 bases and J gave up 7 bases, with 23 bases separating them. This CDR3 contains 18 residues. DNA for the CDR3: TGTGCCAGCAGCGTAGCACTTGGCGGGCAGGCACTGGGGAACACCATATATTTT. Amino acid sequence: CASSVALGGQALGNTIYF.

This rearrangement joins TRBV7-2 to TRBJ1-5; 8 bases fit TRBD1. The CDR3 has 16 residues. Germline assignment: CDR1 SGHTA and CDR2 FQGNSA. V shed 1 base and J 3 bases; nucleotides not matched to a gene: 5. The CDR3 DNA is TGTGCCAGCAGCTTAGGAGGGACAGGAATCAATCAGCCCCAGCATTTT. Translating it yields CASSLGGTGINQPQHF.

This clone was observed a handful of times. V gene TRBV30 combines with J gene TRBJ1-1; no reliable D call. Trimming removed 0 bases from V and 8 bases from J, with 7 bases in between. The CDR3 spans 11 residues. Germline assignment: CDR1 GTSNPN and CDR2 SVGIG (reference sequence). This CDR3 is CAWSVGLEAFF. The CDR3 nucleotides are TGTGCCTGGAGTGTGGGCCTAGAAGCTTTCTTT.

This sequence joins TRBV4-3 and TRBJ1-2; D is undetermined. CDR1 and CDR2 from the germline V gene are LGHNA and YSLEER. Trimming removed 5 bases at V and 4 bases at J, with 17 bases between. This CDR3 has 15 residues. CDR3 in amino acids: CASSKGRDSGYGYTF. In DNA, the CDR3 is TGCGCCAGCAGCAAAGGACGGGATTCGGGCTATGGCTACACCTTC.

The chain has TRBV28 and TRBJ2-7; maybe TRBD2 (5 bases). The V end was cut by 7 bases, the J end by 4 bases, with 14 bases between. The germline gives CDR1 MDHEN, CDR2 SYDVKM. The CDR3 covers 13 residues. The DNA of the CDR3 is TGTGCCAGCAATGCGGGCGCTGGGTACGAGCAGTACTTC. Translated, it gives CASNAGAGYEQYF.